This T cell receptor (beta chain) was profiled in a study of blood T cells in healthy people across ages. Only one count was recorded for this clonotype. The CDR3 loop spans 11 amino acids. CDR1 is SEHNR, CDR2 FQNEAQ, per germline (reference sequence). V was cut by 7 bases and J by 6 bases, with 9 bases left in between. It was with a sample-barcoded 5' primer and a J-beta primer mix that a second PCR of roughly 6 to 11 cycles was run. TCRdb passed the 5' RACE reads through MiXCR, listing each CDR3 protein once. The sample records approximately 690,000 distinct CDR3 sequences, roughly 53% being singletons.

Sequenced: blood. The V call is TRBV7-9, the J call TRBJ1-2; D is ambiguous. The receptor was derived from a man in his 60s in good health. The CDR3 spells CASTRWNGYTF. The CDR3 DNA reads TGTGCCAGCACCCGGTGGAATGGCTACACCTTC. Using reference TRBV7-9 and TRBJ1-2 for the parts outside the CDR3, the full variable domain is DTGVSQNPRHKITKRGQNVTFRCDPISEHNRLYWYRQTLGQGPEFLTYFQNEAQLEKSRLLSDRFSAERPKGSFSTLEIQRTEQGDSAMYLCASTRWNGYTFGSGTRLTVV.